These 21 T cell receptor beta chains were sequenced from one sample in a study of blood T cells in healthy people across ages. A second PCR, run for about 7 to 12 cycles, used a sample-barcoded 5' primer plus a J-beta primer mix. Each CDR3 protein is one row after TCRdb ran MiXCR on the 5' RACE reads. Among over 1.5 million distinct CDR3 sequences listed, less than 50% were seen once. The specimen sequenced was blood. These TCRs come from a woman aged 35 to 49 in good health.

The V call is TRBV5-1, the J call TRBJ2-5; D unresolved. V shed 6 bases and J shed 11 bases, with 14 bases lying between them. The CDR3 is 11 amino acids. CDR1 is SGHRS, CDR2 YFSETQ, per germline. The CDR3 DNA sequence: TGCGCCAGCAAAAGGGCGGATGAGCAGTACTTC. Translation gives CASKRADEQYF.

The V gene is TRBV20-1, the J gene TRBJ2-3, with TRBD2 as a possible D gene (5 bases). The CDR3 spans 13 residues. The V end lost 6 bases, the J end lost 5 bases, and 15 bases lay between the germline ends. Per germline, CDR1 DFQATT and CDR2 SNEGSKA (reference sequence). CDR3 bases: TGCAGTGCCCGGGAACTTTTAGGAGATACGCAGTATTTT. This gives the protein CSARELLGDTQYF.

This clonotype was counted between two and nine times. This chain joins TRBV20-1 and TRBJ1-2; 7 nucleotides match TRBD1. This CDR3 comprises 17 residues. V shed 0 bases, J shed 7 bases, and the junction held 17 bases outside the gene matches. Germline values: CDR1 DFQATT, CDR2 SNEGSKA (reference sequence). The CDR3 region has the DNA TGCAGTGCTAGAGATGGGTTCGGGGACAGCTTTCCTAGTGGCTACACCTTC. Its protein is CSARDGFGDSFPSGYTF.

V and J are TRBV9 and TRBJ1-2; D uncertain. V was cut by 0 bases and J by 0 bases, with 24 bases left in between. The CDR3 extends over 20 amino acids. Germline V gene sequence: CDR1 SGDLS, CDR2 YYNGEE. The CDR3 sequence: CASSVAPTTALDFTNYGYTF. DNA for the CDR3: TGTGCCAGCAGCGTAGCCCCCACGACGGCGCTTGACTTCACTAACTATGGCTACACCTTC. Variable domain in full (rest from reference TRBV9 and TRBJ1-2): DSGVTQTPKHLITATGQRVTLRCSPRSGDLSVYWYQQSLDQGLQFLIQYYNGEERAKGNILERFSAQQFPDLHSELNLSSLELGDSALYFCASSVAPTTALDFTNYGYTFGSGTRLTVV.

This clonotype was counted only a few times. J is TRBJ2-7 and V is TRBV29-1, with D possibly TRBD2 on 6 matching bases. Trimming took off 6 bases at V and 2 bases at J, with 8 bases between the two ends. This CDR3 is built from 11 residues. From germline, CDR1 is SQVTM and CDR2 ANQGSEA. DNA of the CDR3: TGCAGCGTGAGACTAGCCTACGAGCAGTACTTC. This codes for CSVRLAYEQYF.

A word on this clonotype: This clone may be a read error of a much larger clone one base away. This rearrangement joins TRBV27 to TRBJ2-1; 9 bases map to TRBD1. CDR1 and CDR2 (germline): MNHEY, SMNVEV (reference sequence). The CDR3 runs to 13 residues. With V trimmed by 10 bases and J by 13 bases, 14 bases remained unmatched. This CDR3 reads CATRGQGWKTQFF. CDR3 coding DNA: TGTGCCACCAGGGGACAGGGTTGGAAGACCCAGTTCTTC.

This clonotype came up a few times. V and J are TRBV28 and TRBJ2-5; TRBD1 aligns across 12 bases. The last part of the DNA fits TRBJ2-7 better; the J call may be wrong. CDR1 is MDHEN and CDR2 is SYDVKM in the germline V gene. The CDR3 consists of 15 residues. The CDR3 DNA follows: TGTGCCAGCAGCGAATTTGTGGGACAGGGGGCCGAGCAGTACTTC. Translated, it gives CASSEFVGQGAEQYF.

The rearrangement uses TRBV7-2 and TRBJ2-5; D perhaps matches TRBD2 (7 bases). V was cut by 10 bases and J by 5 bases, with 23 bases left in between. CDR3 length: 15 amino acids. CDR1 and CDR2 from the germline V gene are SGHTA and FQGNSA. This CDR3 is CATIRGAGAGETQYF. CDR3 DNA sequence: TGTGCCACCATACGAGGCGCGGGGGCTGGGGAGACCCAGTACTTC.

The V and J genes are TRBV14 and TRBJ1-2, with D uncertain. V was clipped by 4 bases and J by 4 bases, with 16 bases between them. There are 15 residues in the CDR3. Germline V gives CDR1 SGHDN, CDR2 FVKESK. CDR3 loop: CASSPKRDLTYGYTF. The CDR3 DNA is TGTGCCAGCAGCCCAAAGAGAGACCTCACCTATGGCTACACCTTC.

In this sample, this clonotype turned up a few times. The V and J genes are TRBV7-2 and TRBJ2-7; TRBD1 matches at 8 bases. The CDR3 length is 17 residues. Germline V gene lookup returns CDR1 SGHTA and CDR2 FQGNSA. Trimming cost V 3 bases and J 3 bases; bases outside gene matches: 13. The CDR3 DNA reads as TGTGCCAGCAGCTTTAGGGCGTTTGGGGACAGGAACTACGAGCAGTACTTC. Its translation is CASSFRAFGDRNYEQYF. Filled out from reference TRBV7-2 and TRBJ2-7, the complete variable domain reads GAGVSQSPSNKVTEKGKDVELRCDPISGHTALYWYRQSLGQGLEFLIYFQGNSAPDKSGLPSDRFSAERTGGSVSTLTIQRTQQEDSAVYLCASSFRAFGDRNYEQYFGPGTRLTVT.

The V and J genes are TRBV28 and TRBJ2-3; D is unresolved. This CDR3 has 14 residues. Germline V gene data show CDR1 as MDHEN and CDR2 as SYDVKM. V lost 2 bases and J lost 5, with 11 bases in between. CDR3 sequence reads: CASSLDGSKDTQYF. In nucleotides, the CDR3 is TGTGCCAGCAGTTTAGACGGGTCGAAAGATACGCAGTATTTT.

The CDR3 DNA sequence: TGTGCCAGCAGCTGGGGACTAGCCCTTTACACTGATACGCAGTATTTT. Protein: CASSWGLALYTDTQYF. V is TRBV7-3 and J is TRBJ2-3; 9 bases align to TRBD2. V shed 4 bases, J shed 6 bases, and the junction held 11 bases outside the gene matches. The CDR3 is made up of 16 amino acids. The V gene's germline CDR1 is SGHTA and CDR2 FQGTGA.

The chain carries TRBV20-1 and TRBJ2-5; 9 bases are shared with TRBD2. The CDR3 loop spans 15 amino acids. Germline lookup yields CDR1 DFQATT and CDR2 SNEGSKA (reference sequence). The V segment lost 4 bases and the J segment 11 bases; nucleotides outside the gene matches: 17. CDR3 nucleotide sequence: TGCAGTGCTAAGCGGGGGGTAGGTACCTACAATGAGCAGTACTTC. Amino acids: CSAKRGVGTYNEQYF.

This clonotype turned up a few times. This chain joins TRBV5-1 and TRBJ2-7, with D tentatively TRBD2 (5 bases). V dropped 4 bases and J dropped 0 bases, with 14 bases sitting between them. This CDR3 comprises 15 residues. Germline values: CDR1 SGHRS, CDR2 YFSETQ. As DNA, the CDR3 is TGCGCCAGCAGCCGGACTCGCGTTGTCTCCTACGAGCAGTACTTC. Amino acids: CASSRTRVVSYEQYF.

This clonotype has only a few counts. Here the CDR3 DNA reads TGTGCCAGCAGCTTAGTTGGGCAGGGTCTACAGTACGAGCAGTACTTC. This encodes CASSLVGQGLQYEQYF. The chain employs TRBV7-2 and TRBJ2-7; maybe TRBD1 (5 bases). The germline V gene has CDR1 SGHTA and CDR2 FQGNSA. The ends were cut back, 1 base at V and 4 bases at J, with 17 bases in the middle. The CDR3 spans 16 residues.

This clonotype was picked up one time. The genes are TRBV20-1 and TRBJ2-2; D is unresolved. Germline CDR1 reads DFQATT; CDR2 reads SNEGSKA (reference sequence). V was shortened by 2 bases and J by 6 bases, with 13 bases between the two germline ends. CDR3 length: 14 residues. CDR3 region: CSARLDFSPGELFF. CDR3 DNA sequence: TGCAGTGCTAGATTAGATTTTAGCCCCGGGGAGCTGTTTTTT.

This clonotype was observed once. The chain uses TRBV6-5 and TRBJ2-3; TRBD2 is a possible D gene (6 bases). The CDR3 totals 14 residues. Looked up from germline, CDR1 is MNHEY and CDR2 is SVGAGI. The germline V and J ends were trimmed by 5 bases and 2 bases, with 11 bases remaining between them. The CDR3 DNA reads as TGTGCCAGCAGTGCCGGGACTTTCACAGATACGCAGTATTTT. Translated: CASSAGTFTDTQYF.

This chain uses TRBV2 with TRBJ2-1; perhaps D is TRBD1 or TRBD2 (5 bases each). CDR3 size: 13 residues. Germline V gene data show CDR1 as SNHLY and CDR2 as FYNNEI. Trimming removed 6 bases from V and 14 bases from J, with 20 bases in between. The CDR3 sequence is CASSTRDERLEFF. DNA for the CDR3: TGTGCCAGCAGCACCCGGGACGAAAGGTTGGAGTTCTTC.

This chain uses TRBV2 with TRBJ1-2, with D possibly matching TRBD1 (5 bases). Germline assignment: CDR1 SNHLY and CDR2 FYNNEI. V was cut by 7 bases and J by 4 bases, with 16 bases left in between. The CDR3 is 14 residues long. The CDR3 region has the DNA TGTGCCAGCAATCCAGCCGGGGCTAGCTATGGCTACACCTTC. Amino acids: CASNPAGASYGYTF. Based on the CDR3 plus reference TRBV2 and TRBJ1-2, the full variable domain is EPEVTQTPSHQVTQMGQEVILRCVPISNHLYFYWYRQILGQKVEFLVSFYNNEISEKSEIFDDQFSVERPDGSNFTLKIRSTKLEDSAMYFCASNPAGASYGYTFGSGTRLTVV.

This clonotype has more than one count but fewer than ten. V usage is TRBV7-2 and J usage is TRBJ2-5; possibly TRBD2 for D (7 bases). V was shortened by 5 bases and J by 2 bases, with 15 bases between the two germline ends. The CDR3 runs to 15 residues. Germline V lookup: CDR1 SGHTA, CDR2 FQGNSA. Written as DNA, the CDR3 is TGTGCCAGCAGCCAGGGGAGGGCGGAACAAGAGACCCAGTACTTC. Its translation: CASSQGRAEQETQYF.

The V call is TRBV20-1, the J call TRBJ2-5; perhaps TRBD2 as D (6 bases). Germline lookup yields CDR1 DFQATT and CDR2 SNEGSKA (reference sequence). V lost 6 bases to trimming and J lost 6 bases, with 20 bases between them. The CDR3 consists of 14 residues. The CDR3 is CSARTTRRVQTQYF. CDR3 DNA: TGCAGTGCGCGGACTACGCGGCGGGTCCAGACCCAGTACTTC.